Here is one T cell receptor (beta chain) with its context. Antigen: not known. The same CDR3 also results from other DNA sequences found in this sample. Germline loops: CDR1 SGHTA, CDR2 FQGTGA. This CDR3 has 15 residues. V shed 3 bases and J shed 1 base, with 10 bases lying between them. Libraries were prepared by immunoSEQ multiplex PCR; TCRdb keeps only in-frame clonotypes and omits some of them. The data show roughly 90,000 clones, with 83% seen just once and 17% held by the top ten. This record belongs to a study of PD-1 blockade in classical Hodgkin lymphoma. Findings and caveats of the study: Repertoire differences have undefined causes, possibly disease activity or prior therapy. By cycle point C4D1, TCR diversity had risen significantly in CD4+ cells (but not CD8+ cells).

The sample's time point: cycle 4 day 1 (C4D1), after 5 to 7 weeks of nivolumab. There was relapse after autologous stem cell transplantation in every patient, and there was variation in brentuximab vedotin exposure. Best overall response was complete response, partial response or progressive disease in these relapsed/refractory classical Hodgkin lymphoma patients. Sequencing used peripheral blood mononuclear cells (PBMCs), obtained before the fourth cycle of nivolumab. The gene calls are TRBV7-3 and TRBJ2-1; no definite D call. The clonotype comes from a human donor with classical Hodgkin lymphoma. CDR3 nucleotides: TGTGCCAGCAGCTTGGGTAGGGCGTCCTACAATGAGCAGTTCTTC. As protein: CASSLGRASYNEQFF.